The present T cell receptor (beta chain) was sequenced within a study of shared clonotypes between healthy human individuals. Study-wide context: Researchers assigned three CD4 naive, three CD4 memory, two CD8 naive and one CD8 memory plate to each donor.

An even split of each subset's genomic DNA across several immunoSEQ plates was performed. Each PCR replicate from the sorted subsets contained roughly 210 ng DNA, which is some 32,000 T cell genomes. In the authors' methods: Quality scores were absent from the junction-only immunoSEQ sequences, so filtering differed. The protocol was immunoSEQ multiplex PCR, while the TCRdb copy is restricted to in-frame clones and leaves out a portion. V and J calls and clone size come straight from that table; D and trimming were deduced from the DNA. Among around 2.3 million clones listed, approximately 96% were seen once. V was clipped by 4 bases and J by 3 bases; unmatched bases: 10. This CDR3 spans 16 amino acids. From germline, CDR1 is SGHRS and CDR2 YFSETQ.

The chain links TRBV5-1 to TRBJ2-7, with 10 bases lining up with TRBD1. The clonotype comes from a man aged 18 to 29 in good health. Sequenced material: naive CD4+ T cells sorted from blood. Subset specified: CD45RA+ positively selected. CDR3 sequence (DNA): TGCGCCAGCAGCCTAGGAACCGGGACAGGGGACTACGAGCAGTACTTC. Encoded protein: CASSLGTGTGDYEQYF.